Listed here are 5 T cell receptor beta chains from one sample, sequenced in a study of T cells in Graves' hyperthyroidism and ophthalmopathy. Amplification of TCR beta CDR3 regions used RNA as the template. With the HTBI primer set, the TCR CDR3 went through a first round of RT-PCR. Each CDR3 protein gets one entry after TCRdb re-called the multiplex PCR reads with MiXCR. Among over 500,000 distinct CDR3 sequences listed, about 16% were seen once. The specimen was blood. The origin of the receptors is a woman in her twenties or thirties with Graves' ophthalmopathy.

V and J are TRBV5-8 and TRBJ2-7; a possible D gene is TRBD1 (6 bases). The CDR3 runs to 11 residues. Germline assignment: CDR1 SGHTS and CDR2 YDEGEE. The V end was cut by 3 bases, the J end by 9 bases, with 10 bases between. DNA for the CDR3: TGTGCCAGCAGCTGGTTGACAGGGCAGTACTTC. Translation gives CASSWLTGQYF.

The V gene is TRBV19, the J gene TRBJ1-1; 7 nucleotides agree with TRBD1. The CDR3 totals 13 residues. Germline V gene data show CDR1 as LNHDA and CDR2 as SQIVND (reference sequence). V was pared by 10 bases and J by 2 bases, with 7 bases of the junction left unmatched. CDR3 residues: CATRDRTNTEAFF. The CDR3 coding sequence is TGTGCCACCCGGGACAGAACAAACACTGAAGCTTTCTTT.

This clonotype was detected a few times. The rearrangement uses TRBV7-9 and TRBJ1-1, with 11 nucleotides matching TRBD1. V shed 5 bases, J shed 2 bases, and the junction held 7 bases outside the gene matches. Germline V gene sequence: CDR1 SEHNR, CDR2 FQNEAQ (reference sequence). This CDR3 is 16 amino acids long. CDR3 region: CASSRTGGRFNTEAFF. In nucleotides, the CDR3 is TGTGCCAGCAGCCGGACAGGGGGCAGGTTCAACACTGAAGCTTTCTTT.

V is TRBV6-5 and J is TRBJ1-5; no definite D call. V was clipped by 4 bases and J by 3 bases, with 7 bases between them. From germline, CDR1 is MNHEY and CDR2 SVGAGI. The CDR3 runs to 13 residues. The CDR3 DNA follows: TGTGCCAGCAGTTTTCAGTACAATCAGCCCCAGCATTTT. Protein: CASSFQYNQPQHF.

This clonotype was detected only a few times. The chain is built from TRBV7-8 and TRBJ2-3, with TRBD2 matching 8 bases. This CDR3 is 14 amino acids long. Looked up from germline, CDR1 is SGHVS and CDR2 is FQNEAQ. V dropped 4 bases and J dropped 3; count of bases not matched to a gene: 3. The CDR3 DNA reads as TGTGCCAGCAGCTGGACTAGCAAGACAGATACGCAGTATTTT. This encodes CASSWTSKTDTQYF.